A selection of T cell receptor beta chains follows, all from one sample in a study of blood T cell repertoires in COVID-19. The method was immunoSEQ multiplex PCR; TCRdb's version includes in-frame clones alone and lacks a portion of them. There are approximately 350,000 clones in the sample; around 82% occur only once, and just under 3% lies in the top ten. Material for sequencing was peripheral blood. Every receptor here comes from a man aged 25 to 45 with active or convalescent COVID-19. The CDR3 runs from the conserved cysteine through the conserved F or W. D genes are given only for firm matches. Only some rows state a clone size, as once, few, many or a class for expanded clones.

NA,TRBV6-2/TRBV6-3,NA,TRBJ1-1,TGTGCCAGCAGCCGGGTGGGGGGCACTGAAGCTTTCTTT,CASSRVGGTEAFF
TRBD1,TRBV19,NA,TRBJ1-2,TGTGCCAGTAGTATAGATTGGACAGGGTACTTCTATGGCTACACCTTC,CASSIDWTGYFYGYTF
NA,TRBV7-2,NA,TRBJ1-4,TGTGCCAGCAGCTTAGTAGGCCGAGGCGAAAAACTGTTTTTT,CASSLVGRGEKLFF
NA,TRBV29-1,NA,TRBJ2-5,TGCAGCGTTGAATTCGGGAGACAGACCCAGTACTTC,CSVEFGRQTQYF
NA,TRBV10-3,once,TRBJ1-2,TGTGCCATCAGTGGCCCCCCCGGGGAGTCTGGCTATGGCTACACCTTC,CAISGPPGESGYGYTF
TRBD2,TRBV5-5,once,TRBJ2-1,TGTGCCAGCATCGACGAGGGCGGGAGGGCATTTGAGCAGTTCTTC,CASIDEGGRAFEQFF
NA,TRBV2,NA,TRBJ1-6,TGTGCCAGCAGTGAAGCGCGGGGTTCCTATAATTCACCCCTCCACTTT,CASSEARGSYNSPLHF
TRBD1,TRBV19,NA,TRBJ2-1,TGTGCCAGTAGTATAGACAGGGGGAACTACAATGAGCAGTTCTTC,CASSIDRGNYNEQFF
TRBD1,TRBV15,NA,TRBJ1-1,TGTGCCACCAGCAGAGACAGGGGGATGAACACTGAAGCTTTCTTT,CATSRDRGMNTEAFF
TRBD1,TRBV19,few,TRBJ1-1,TGTGCCAGTAGTGTCACAGGGGGGGCAAACACTGAAGCTTTCTTT,CASSVTGGANTEAFF
TRBD1,TRBV18,NA,TRBJ2-7,TGTGCCAGCTCACAGGGACAGGGTTACGAGCAGTACTTC,CASSQGQGYEQYF
TRBD2,TRBV11-3,NA,TRBJ2-3,TGTGCCAGCAGTCATGGACTAGCGGGGGGTAGCACAGATACGCAGTATTTT,CASSHGLAGGSTDTQYF
NA,TRBV5-4,NA,TRBJ2-1,TGTGCCAGCAGCTTATCGGATGAGCAGTTCTTC,CASSLSDEQFF
NA,TRBV20-1,NA,TRBJ2-3,TGCAGACAGACTAGAGGCGATACGCAGTATTTT,CRQTRGDTQYF
TRBD1,TRBV2,NA,TRBJ1-2,TGTGCCAGCAGTGCGGGACAGGCCTTGGATGGCTACACCTTC,CASSAGQALDGYTF
NA,TRBV19,NA,TRBJ2-1,TGTGCCAGTAGTATGGAGACAGGAAGATACAATGAGCAGTTCTTC,CASSMETGRYNEQFF
TRBD1,TRBV2,few,TRBJ2-7,TGTGCCAGCAGGACAGGGTCAAATGAGCAGTACTTC,CASRTGSNEQYF
NA,TRBV6-1,few,TRBJ2-7,TGTGCCAGCAGTGACACAGGGATCTCCTACGAGCAGTACTTC,CASSDTGISYEQYF
NA,TRBV19,NA,TRBJ1-5,TGTGCCAGTAGTGAGGGTCTCAATCAGCCCCAGCATTTT,CASSEGLNQPQHF
TRBD2,TRBV4-1,NA,TRBJ2-3,TGCGCCAGCAGCCAAGATCCGGGACTAGCGGGACGGGGAAACACAGATACGCAGTATTTT,CASSQDPGLAGRGNTDTQYF
TRBD1,TRBV24-1,NA,TRBJ1-1,TGTGCCACCAGTGCATCCTCGGGGGGCAGGGGGCTAAACACTGAAGCTTTCTTT,CATSASSGGRGLNTEAFF
NA,TRBV4-1,NA,TRBJ2-7,TGCGCCAGCAGCCAGATGACGGACAGGGAGGGTTACGAGCAGTACTTC,CASSQMTDREGYEQYF
NA,TRBV14,NA,TRBJ1-2,TGTGCCAGCAGCCAAGATCATTTCACGGTCTGGGGCTACACCTTC,CASSQDHFTVWGYTF
NA,TRBV3-1/TRBV3-2,NA,TRBJ1-4,TGTGCCAGCAGCGCCCCAAACGAGGATGAAAAACTGTTTTTT,CASSAPNEDEKLFF
TRBD2,TRBV6-2/TRBV6-3,once,TRBJ2-1,TGTGCCAGCACCCCCGGGGAAAGCGGGAGGGCCAACAATGAGCAGTTCTTC,CASTPGESGRANNEQFF
NA,TRBV3-1/TRBV3-2,NA,TRBJ1-5,TGTGCCAGCAGCCAAGGGGGGGGTCAGCCCCAGCATTTT,CASSQGGGQPQHF
NA,TRBV24-1,once,TRBJ1-2,TGTGCCACCAGTGATGTCGACAGCTATGGCTACACCTTC,CATSDVDSYGYTF
NA,TRBV7-9,once,TRBJ2-7,TGTGCCAGCAGCCCCTTCCAAGACTTCCGGGACTGGGCCTACGAGCAGTACTTC,CASSPFQDFRDWAYEQYF
TRBD1,TRBV11-2,NA,TRBJ2-1,TGTGCCAGCAGCTCAGACAGGGCCAATGAGCAGTTCTTC,CASSSDRANEQFF
TRBD1,TRBV30,once,TRBJ1-1,TGTGCCTGGAGCTTCAGGGGGTCTGGGACTGAAGCTTTCTTT,CAWSFRGSGTEAFF
NA,TRBV3-1/TRBV3-2,NA,TRBJ2-5,TGTGCCAGCAGCCAAGCCCCAGGGACCCAGTACTTC,CASSQAPGTQYF
NA,TRBV7-9,NA,TRBJ1-5,TGTGCCAGCAGCCCCGGGGGGCTTAATCGGCCCCAGCATTTT,CASSPGGLNRPQHF
TRBD1,TRBV19,NA,TRBJ2-7,TGTGCCAGTAGGGAGACAGGGGCCGTGTACGAGCAGTACTTC,CASRETGAVYEQYF
NA,TRBV28,NA,TRBJ1-1,TGTGCCAGCAGTTTAGGGGGGATCGGGGGGAACACTGAAGCTTTCTTT,CASSLGGIGGNTEAFF
NA,TRBV30,NA,TRBJ1-6,TGTGCCTTAGAGTCGGGACAATCTAATTCACCCCTCCACTTT,CALESGQSNSPLHF
TRBD2,TRBV6-2/TRBV6-3,NA,TRBJ2-1,TGTGCCAGCAGTTCCCCCATAGCGGGGGGGAAAATTGGTGAGCAGTTCTTC,CASSSPIAGGKIGEQFF
TRBD1,TRBV6-1,NA,TRBJ1-2,TGTGCCAGCAGTGAGGGGACAGGGGTGGATGGCTACACCTTC,CASSEGTGVDGYTF
NA,TRBV12-3/TRBV12-4,NA,TRBJ1-4,TGTGCCAGCAGTGTTTACGAGGGAAAACTGTTTTTT,CASSVYEGKLFF
NA,TRBV6-4,NA,TRBJ2-4,TGTGCCAGCGTTTGGCAGGGAAGGTACATTCAGTACTTC,CASVWQGRYIQYF
NA,TRBV30,few,TRBJ1-2,TGTGCCTGGAGTGTGGCGGTTAACTATGGCTACACCTTC,CAWSVAVNYGYTF
TRBD1,TRBV18,few,TRBJ1-5,TGTGCCAGCTCCCCACAGGGGAGCAATCAGCCCCAGCATTTT,CASSPQGSNQPQHF
NA,TRBV27,NA,TRBJ2-2,TGTGCCAGCACTCGAGGGCGGGCCCCCACCGGGGAGCTGTTTTTT,CASTRGRAPTGELFF
TRBD1,TRBV5-8,NA,TRBJ1-5,TGTGCCAGCAGCTTGGCGACAGGGGTTAACAATCAGCCCCAGCATTTT,CASSLATGVNNQPQHF
TRBD1,TRBV4-1,NA,TRBJ1-3,TGCGCCAGCAGCCGGGACAGGGGGAACTCTGGAAACACCATATATTTT,CASSRDRGNSGNTIYF
NA,TRBV3-1/TRBV3-2,NA,TRBJ1-3,TGTGCCAGCACCTCAACGGGGTCCCCTGGAAACACCATATATTTT,CASTSTGSPGNTIYF
NA,TRBV19,NA,TRBJ2-5,TGTGCCAGTAGTCCGGACTTCACAAGAGAGACCCAGTACTTC,CASSPDFTRETQYF
TRBD1,TRBV9,NA,TRBJ1-2,TGTGCCAGCAGCGTAGGACAGGGGTATGGCTACACCTTC,CASSVGQGYGYTF
NA,TRBV6-5,NA,TRBJ2-7,TGTGCCAGCAGTTGGTCGGACGCGGGCCCTTACGAGCAGTACTTC,CASSWSDAGPYEQYF
TRBD1,TRBV7-2,NA,TRBJ2-5,TGTGCCAGCAGCTTCCAGGGGGCGTCGGAGACCCAGTACTTC,CASSFQGASETQYF
TRBD2,TRBV7-3,NA,TRBJ2-3,TGTGCCAGCAGCTTAAGCGGGGGGGCCGCGACAGATACGCAGTATTTT,CASSLSGGAATDTQYF
TRBD1,TRBV25-1,NA,TRBJ1-3,TGTGCCAGCAGTGAATACGCCGGGCAGGGGGCGTATGGAAACACCATATATTTT,CASSEYAGQGAYGNTIYF
NA,TRBV6-6,NA,TRBJ2-7,TGTGCCAGCAGTTACTCGTTGACTAAAAGAGAGCAGTACTTC,CASSYSLTKREQYF
TRBD1,TRBV6-5,NA,TRBJ2-7,TGTGCCAGCAGGCGGACAGGGGGCGAGCAGTACTTC,CASRRTGGEQYF
NA,TRBV5-1,NA,TRBJ2-3,TGCGCCAGCAGCACCGACAGAAGCACAGATACGCAGTATTTT,CASSTDRSTDTQYF